These T cell receptor beta chains were read from a single sample in a study of OX40 agonist ivuxolimab in advanced cancers. Repertoires were generated with immunoSEQ multiplex PCR, while TCRdb's copy carries only in-frame clones and drops some. Of approximately 61,000 clones listed, nearly 90% are singletons. The specimen comprised CD4+ or CD8+ T cells sorted from blood, sampled in a trial of the OX40 agonist ivuxolimab. Every receptor here comes from an adult with an advanced solid tumor such as melanoma, head and neck, liver or kidney cancer. Each CDR3 is given with its conserved first and last residue. A D gene is named only where the DNA matches it firmly. Clone size is given for some rows only: seen once, a few or many times, or a class if the clone is expanded.

>once|TRBV7-2|TRBJ1-1|NA|15
CASSEQGAANTEAFF
TGTGCCAGCAGCGAACAGGGAGCGGCGAACACTGAAGCTTTCTTT
>few|TRBV27|TRBJ1-5|NA|15
CASSSGGGGNQPQHF
TGTGCCAGCAGTTCGGGGGGGGGCGGCAATCAGCCCCAGCATTTT
>NA|TRBV15|TRBJ1-1|NA|14
CATSSRDMNTEAFF
TGTGCCACCAGCAGCAGAGACATGAACACTGAAGCTTTCTTT
>NA|TRBV7-8|TRBJ2-1|TRBD1|15
CASSSYRGLYNEQFF
TGTGCCAGCAGCTCCTACAGGGGTCTCTACAATGAGCAGTTCTTC
>once|TRBV7-9|TRBJ1-6|NA|16
CASSHQWTARNSPLHF
TGTGCCAGCAGCCATCAGTGGACCGCTCGGAATTCACCCCTCCACTTT
>NA|TRBV28|TRBJ1-4|TRBD1|16
CASSSGQGARDEKLFF
TGTGCCAGCAGTTCGGGACAGGGGGCGCGAGATGAAAAACTGTTTTTT
>NA|TRBV6-5|TRBJ1-4|NA|14
CASSYRTFNEKLFF
TGTGCCAGCAGTTATAGGACTTTTAATGAAAAACTGTTTTTT
>NA|TRBV7-9|TRBJ2-1|NA|14
CASSFEGPLVEQFF
TGTGCCAGCAGCTTCGAGGGACCCTTGGTTGAGCAGTTCTTC
>once|TRBV7-2|TRBJ1-1|NA|12
CASSFRATEAFF
TGTGCCAGCAGCTTCAGGGCCACTGAAGCTTTCTTT
>NA|TRBV6-6|TRBJ2-7|NA|11
CASSYSHEQYF
TGTGCCAGCAGTTACTCCCACGAGCAGTACTTC
>few|TRBV5-1|TRBJ2-1|TRBD2|16
CASSLVTSGRGNEQFF
TGCGCCAGCAGCTTGGTAACTAGCGGGAGGGGGAATGAGCAGTTCTTC
>few|TRBV2|TRBJ1-3|NA|13
CASTGTRGNTIYF
TGTGCCAGCACAGGGACTCGAGGAAACACCATATATTTT
>NA|TRBV28|TRBJ2-2|TRBD2|14
CASSSTSRTGELFF
TGTGCCAGCAGTTCGACTAGCCGCACCGGGGAGCTGTTTTTT
>NA|TRBV2|TRBJ2-5|TRBD1|14
CASSPGQPRWTQYF
TGTGCCAGCAGTCCGGGACAGCCTCGATGGACCCAGTACTTC
>once|TRBV15|TRBJ2-6|NA|18
CATSRDVGETSGANVLTF
TGTGCCACCAGCAGAGATGTTGGGGAAACCTCTGGGGCCAACGTCCTGACTTTC
>NA|TRBV2|TRBJ2-1|NA|11
CASGDSSSEFF
TGTGCCAGCGGGGACTCCTCATCCGAGTTCTTC
>NA|TRBV19|TRBJ2-3|TRBD1|15
CASSRVGQGSDTQYF
TGTGCCAGTAGTCGAGTTGGACAGGGTTCAGATACGCAGTATTTT
>NA|TRBV7-9|TRBJ2-5|TRBD2|16
CASSSYPGGPRETQYF
TGTGCCAGCAGCTCCTATCCGGGGGGGCCCCGAGAGACCCAGTACTTC
>NA|TRBV7-9|TRBJ2-7|NA|12
CASSSITYEQYF
TGTGCCAGCAGCTCGATAACCTACGAGCAGTACTTC
>NA|TRBV30|TRBJ2-7|NA|14
CAWSSRGQSYEQYF
TGTGCCTGGAGTTCACGAGGGCAGTCCTACGAGCAGTACTTC
>NA|TRBV7-9|TRBJ1-5|NA|13
CASSLDSNQPQHF
TGTGCCAGCAGCCTCGACAGTAATCAGCCCCAGCATTTT
>NA|TRBV7-2|TRBJ1-5|NA|13
CASSPQANQPQHF
TGTGCCAGCAGCCCTCAGGCAAATCAGCCCCAGCATTTT
>NA|TRBV6-5|TRBJ2-7|NA|10
CASGLYEQYF
TGTGCCAGCGGCCTCTACGAGCAGTACTTC
>NA|TRBV6-5|TRBJ1-5|TRBD1|14
CASSRQGVGQPQHF
TGTGCCAGCAGTCGACAGGGGGTTGGGCAGCCCCAGCATTTT
>NA|TRBV28|TRBJ1-5|NA|15
CASSSTLNSNQPQHF
TGTGCCAGCAGTTCGACGTTAAATAGCAATCAGCCCCAGCATTTT
>NA|TRBV11-1|TRBJ2-3|TRBD2|16
CASSPGEVAGGDTQYF
TGTGCCAGCAGCCCGGGTGAGGTAGCGGGGGGAGATACGCAGTATTTT
>NA|TRBV30|TRBJ1-4|TRBD1|16
CAWSPGGGALGGKLFF
TGTGCCTGGAGTCCAGGGGGAGGGGCGTTGGGCGGAAAACTGTTTTTT
>NA|TRBV4-1|TRBJ2-7|TRBD1|16
CASSQAFRGLSYEQYF
TGCGCCAGCAGCCAAGCTTTCAGGGGGCTTTCCTACGAGCAGTACTTC
>NA|TRBV27|TRBJ2-5|NA|14
CASSWGDRKETQYF
TGTGCCAGCAGTTGGGGTGATAGAAAAGAGACCCAGTACTTC
>NA|TRBV30|TRBJ1-1|NA|14
CAWSPGRPNTEAFF
TGTGCCTGGAGTCCAGGGCGCCCGAACACTGAAGCTTTCTTT
>NA|TRBV19|TRBJ2-2|NA|16
CASSWGPGGDTGELFF
TGTGCCAGTAGCTGGGGACCCGGAGGAGACACCGGGGAGCTGTTTTTT
>NA|TRBV5-1|TRBJ2-7|TRBD2|15
CASSLGLAGVSEQYF
TGCGCCAGCAGCTTGGGACTAGCGGGGGTTTCCGAGCAGTACTTC
>NA|TRBV19|TRBJ2-1|TRBD1|17
CATRGQGGLFSYNEQFF
TGTGCCACCAGGGGACAGGGGGGACTTTTCTCCTACAATGAGCAGTTCTTC
>NA|TRBV28|TRBJ2-7|TRBD2|15
CASSPWTSGGGEQYF
TGTGCCAGCAGTCCGTGGACTAGCGGAGGAGGAGAGCAGTACTTC
>NA|TRBV5-1|TRBJ2-5|TRBD2|16
CASSRKASGVQETQYF
TGCGCCAGCAGCCGCAAGGCTAGCGGGGTCCAAGAGACCCAGTACTTC
>NA|TRBV25-1|TRBJ1-3|NA|16
CASSGLLGYSGNTIYF
TGTGCCAGCAGTGGCCTGTTGGGTTACTCTGGAAACACCATATATTTT
>NA|TRBV19|TRBJ1-4|TRBD1|14
CASSSTGGDEKLFF
TGTGCCAGTAGCTCTACAGGGGGGGATGAAAAACTGTTTTTT
>NA|TRBV4-3|TRBJ2-7|NA|14
CASSQARGSHEQYF
TGCGCCAGCAGCCAAGCCAGGGGAAGCCACGAGCAGTACTTC
>NA|TRBV6-5|TRBJ1-5|NA|15
CASSRTQYSNQPQHF
TGTGCCAGCAGTCGGACCCAGTATAGCAATCAGCCCCAGCATTTT
>NA|TRBV28|TRBJ1-2|TRBD1|16
CASSPPGTVGLDGYTF
TGTGCCAGCAGTCCCCCCGGGACAGTGGGTTTAGATGGCTACACCTTC